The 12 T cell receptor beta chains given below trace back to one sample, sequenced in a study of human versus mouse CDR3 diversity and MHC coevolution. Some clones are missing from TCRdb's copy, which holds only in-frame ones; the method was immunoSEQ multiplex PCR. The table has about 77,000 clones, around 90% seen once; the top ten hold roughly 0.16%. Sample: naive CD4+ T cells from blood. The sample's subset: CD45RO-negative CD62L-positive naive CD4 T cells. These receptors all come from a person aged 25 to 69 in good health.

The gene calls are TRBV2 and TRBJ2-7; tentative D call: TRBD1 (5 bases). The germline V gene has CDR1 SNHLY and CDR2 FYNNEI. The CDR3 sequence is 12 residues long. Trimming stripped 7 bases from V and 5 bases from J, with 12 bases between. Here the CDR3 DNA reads TGTGCCAGCAACCAGGACACAAACGAGCAGTACTTC. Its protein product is CASNQDTNEQYF.

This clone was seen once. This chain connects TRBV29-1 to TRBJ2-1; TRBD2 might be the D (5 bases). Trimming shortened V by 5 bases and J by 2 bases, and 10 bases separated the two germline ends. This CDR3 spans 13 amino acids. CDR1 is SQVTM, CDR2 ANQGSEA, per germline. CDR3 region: CSVSGRAYNEQFF. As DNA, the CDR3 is TGCAGCGTTAGCGGTAGAGCCTACAATGAGCAGTTCTTC.

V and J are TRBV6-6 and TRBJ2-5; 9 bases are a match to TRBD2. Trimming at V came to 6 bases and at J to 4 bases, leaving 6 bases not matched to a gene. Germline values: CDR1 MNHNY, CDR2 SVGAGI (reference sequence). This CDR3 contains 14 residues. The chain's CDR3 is CASRGQAGGETQYF. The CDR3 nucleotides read TGTGCCAGCAGGGGCCAAGCGGGAGGAGAGACCCAGTACTTC.

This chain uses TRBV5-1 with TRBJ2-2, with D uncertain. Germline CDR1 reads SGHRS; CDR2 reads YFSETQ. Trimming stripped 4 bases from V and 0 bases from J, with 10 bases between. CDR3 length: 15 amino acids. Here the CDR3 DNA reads TGCGCCAGCAGCCCCACCAGTGCGAACACCGGGGAGCTGTTTTTT. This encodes CASSPTSANTGELFF. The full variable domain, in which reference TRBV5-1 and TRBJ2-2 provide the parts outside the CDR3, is KAGVTQTPRYLIKTRGQQVTLSCSPISGHRSVSWYQQTPGQGLQFLFEYFSETQRNKGNFPGRFSGRQFSNSRSEMNVSTLELGDSALYLCASSPTSANTGELFFGEGSRLTVL.

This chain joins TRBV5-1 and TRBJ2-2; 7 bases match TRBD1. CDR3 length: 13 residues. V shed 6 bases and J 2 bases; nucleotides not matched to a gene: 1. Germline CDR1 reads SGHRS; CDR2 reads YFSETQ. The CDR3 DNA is TGCGCCAGCAACAGGGGAAACACCGGGGAGCTGTTTTTT. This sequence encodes CASNRGNTGELFF.

CDR3 protein: CASSFSTSGSNEQFF. In DNA, the CDR3 is TGCGCCAGCAGCTTTAGTACTAGCGGGAGCAATGAGCAGTTCTTC. The rearrangement uses TRBV5-1 and TRBJ2-1; 11 bases fit TRBD2. J was trimmed by 6 bases and V by 2 bases; bases with no gene match: 4. CDR3 length: 15 residues. Per the germline V gene, CDR1 is SGHRS and CDR2 is YFSETQ.

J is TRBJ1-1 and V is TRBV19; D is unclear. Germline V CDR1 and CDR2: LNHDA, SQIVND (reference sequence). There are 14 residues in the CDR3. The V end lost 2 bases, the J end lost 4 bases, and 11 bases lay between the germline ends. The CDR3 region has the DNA TGTGCCAGTAGTATAATAAGTACGAGCACTGAAGCTTTCTTT. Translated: CASSIISTSTEAFF. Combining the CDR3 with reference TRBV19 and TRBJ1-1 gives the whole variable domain DGGITQSPKYLFRKEGQNVTLSCEQNLNHDAMYWYRQDPGQGLRLIYYSQIVNDFQKGDIAEGYSVSREKKESFPLTVTSAQKNPTAFYLCASSIISTSTEAFFGQGTRLTVV.

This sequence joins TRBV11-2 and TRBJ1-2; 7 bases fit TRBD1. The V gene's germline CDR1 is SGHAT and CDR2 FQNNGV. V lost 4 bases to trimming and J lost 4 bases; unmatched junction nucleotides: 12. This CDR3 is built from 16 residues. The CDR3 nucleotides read TGTGCCAGCAGCTCGCCCAGACAGGGACCCGGCTATGGCTACACCTTC. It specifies CASSSPRQGPGYGYTF. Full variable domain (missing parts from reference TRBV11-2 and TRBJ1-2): EAGVAQSPRYKIIEKRQSVAFWCNPISGHATLYWYQQILGQGPKLLIQFQNNGVVDDSQLPKDRFSAERLKGVDSTLKIQPAKLEDSAVYLCASSSPRQGPGYGYTFGSGTRLTVV.

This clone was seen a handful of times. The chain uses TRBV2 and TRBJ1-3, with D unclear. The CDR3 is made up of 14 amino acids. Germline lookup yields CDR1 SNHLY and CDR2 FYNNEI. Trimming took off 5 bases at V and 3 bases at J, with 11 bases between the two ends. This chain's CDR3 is CASSMAAGGNTIYF. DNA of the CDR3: TGTGCCAGCAGTATGGCGGCGGGTGGAAACACCATATATTTT.

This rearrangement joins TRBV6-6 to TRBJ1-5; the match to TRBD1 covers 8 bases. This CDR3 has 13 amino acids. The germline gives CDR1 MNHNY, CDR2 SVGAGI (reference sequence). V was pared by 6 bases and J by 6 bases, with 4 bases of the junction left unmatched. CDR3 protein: CASRDRDGQPQHF. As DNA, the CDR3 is TGTGCCAGCAGGGACAGGGACGGTCAGCCCCAGCATTTT.

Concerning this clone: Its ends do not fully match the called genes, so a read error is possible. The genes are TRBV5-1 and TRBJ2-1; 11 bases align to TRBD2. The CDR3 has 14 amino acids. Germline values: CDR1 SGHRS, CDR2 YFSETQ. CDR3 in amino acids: CASQTSGDYNEQLF. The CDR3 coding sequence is TGCGCCAGCCAGACTAGCGGGGACTACAATGAGCAGCTCTTC. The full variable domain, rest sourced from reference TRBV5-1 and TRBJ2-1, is KAGVTQTPRYLIKTRGQQVTLSCSPISGHRSVSWYQQTPGQGLQFLFEYFSETQRNKGNFPGRFSGRQFSNSRSEMNVSTLELGDSALYLCASQTSGDYNEQLFGPGTRLTVL.

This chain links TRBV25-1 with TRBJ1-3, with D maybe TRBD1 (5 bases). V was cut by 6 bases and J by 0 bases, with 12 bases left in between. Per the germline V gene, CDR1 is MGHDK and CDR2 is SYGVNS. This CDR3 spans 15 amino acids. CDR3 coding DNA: TGTGCCAGCAGGGGGACTCGATTCTCTGGAAACACCATATATTTT. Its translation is CASRGTRFSGNTIYF.